The 17 T cell receptor beta chains listed next were all sequenced from one sample in a study of blood T cells in healthy people across ages. Next came a second PCR, run for about 6 to 12 cycles, which used a sample-barcoded 5' primer along with a J-beta primer mix. TCRdb recomputed calls from the 5' RACE reads with MiXCR, one row per CDR3 protein. Of over 1,200,000 distinct CDR3 sequences listed, almost 60% were seen once; the top ten hold more than 6%. The sequencing sample was made of blood. Every receptor here comes from a man aged 18 to 35 in good health.

This clonotype has only a few counts. The chain has TRBV3-1 and TRBJ1-2; no clear D gene. The CDR3 is made up of 15 amino acids. Per the germline V gene, CDR1 is LGHDT and CDR2 is YNNKEL (reference sequence). Trimming stripped 4 bases from V and 0 bases from J, with 12 bases between. The CDR3 sequence is CASSPGPFPNYGYTF. The CDR3 nucleotides read TGTGCCAGCAGCCCCGGACCGTTTCCTAACTATGGCTACACCTTC.

CDR3 amino acids: CASRTSTRSYEQYF. CDR3 nucleotides: TGTGCCAGCAGAACCAGTACTCGATCCTACGAGCAGTACTTC. The V gene is TRBV28, the J gene TRBJ2-5; no reliable D call. The J call may be faulty, since TRBJ2-7 better matches the DNA end. Germline loops: CDR1 MDHEN, CDR2 SYDVKM. The CDR3 covers 14 residues.

This chain uses TRBV15 with TRBJ2-2, with a possible D match to TRBD1 (5 bases). V shed 3 bases and J shed 3 bases, with 11 bases lying between them. Germline loops: CDR1 LNHNV, CDR2 YYDKDF (reference sequence). This CDR3 is 15 amino acids long. Here the CDR3 reads CATSRTVFDTGELFF. CDR3 sequence (DNA): TGTGCCACCAGCAGGACAGTGTTCGACACCGGGGAGCTGTTTTTT.

This sequence joins TRBV7-8 and TRBJ2-7; possibly TRBD2 for D (5 bases). The V gene's germline CDR1 is SGHVS and CDR2 FQNEAQ. The V end lost 5 bases, the J end lost 2 bases, and 13 bases lay between the germline ends. This CDR3 region has 14 residues. The CDR3 coding sequence is TGTGCCAGCAGCCTTAAGCCTAGCCCCTACGAGCAGTACTTC. Amino acids: CASSLKPSPYEQYF. Combining the CDR3 with reference TRBV7-8 and TRBJ2-7 gives the whole variable domain GAGVSQSPRYKVAKRGQDVALRCDPISGHVSLFWYQQALGQGPEFLTYFQNEAQLDKSGLPSDRFFAERPEGSVSTLKIQRTQQEDSAVYLCASSLKPSPYEQYFGPGTRLTVT.

This clonotype appeared a few times. The chain combines TRBV5-1 with TRBJ2-2, with unresolved D. The CDR3 consists of 14 residues. CDR1 SGHRS and CDR2 YFSETQ come from the germline V gene. Deletions cut 2 bases from V and 0 bases from J, with 5 bases between. The DNA of the CDR3 is TGCGCCAGCAGCTTCACAGCGAACACCGGGGAGCTGTTTTTT. Amino acids: CASSFTANTGELFF.

The chain couples TRBV6-2 or TRBV6-3 to TRBJ2-7; perhaps TRBD1 as D (6 bases). The CDR3 is 11 residues long. Germline loops: CDR1 MNHEY, CDR2 SVGEGT. With 9 bases removed from V and 5 bases from J, the gap between germline ends came to 11 bases. CDR3 loop: CARIQGHEQYF. The CDR3, as DNA: TGTGCCAGGATACAGGGCCACGAGCAGTACTTC.

The V and J genes are TRBV6-2 or TRBV6-3 and TRBJ2-3; TRBD2 aligns across 11 bases. CDR1 is MNHEY, CDR2 SVGEGT, per germline. This CDR3 region has 16 residues. Trimming cost V 2 bases and J 7 bases; bases outside gene matches: 8. CDR3 loop: CASSYILAGAINTQYF. The CDR3 DNA follows: TGTGCCAGCAGTTACATACTAGCGGGGGCGATAAATACGCAGTATTTT.

The V gene is TRBV15, the J gene TRBJ1-5, with D possibly matching TRBD1 (6 bases). Germline loops: CDR1 LNHNV, CDR2 YYDKDF (reference sequence). V was trimmed by 9 bases and J by 2 bases, leaving 17 bases between them. This CDR3 contains 15 residues. CDR3 DNA sequence: TGTGCCACAGCTACAGGGAGGGAAGGCAATCAGCCCCAGCATTTT. Translating it yields CATATGREGNQPQHF.

The chain joins TRBV20-1 to TRBJ2-1; D unresolved. From germline, CDR1 is DFQATT and CDR2 SNEGSKA (reference sequence). Deletions cut 7 bases from V and 4 bases from J, with 14 bases between. This CDR3 contains 13 residues. CDR3 bases: TGCAGTGTTCCACTCAGGTCGTACAATGAGCAGTTCTTC. It translates to CSVPLRSYNEQFF.

Here the CDR3 DNA reads TGTGCCAGCAGCAACTCGGGGGGCGATAATGAAAAACTGTTTTTT. Translated: CASSNSGGDNEKLFF. The chain combines TRBV7-2 with TRBJ1-4; a possible D gene is TRBD1 (6 bases). The CDR3 loop spans 15 amino acids. CDR1 and CDR2 from the germline V gene are SGHTA and FQGNSA. Trimming stripped 5 bases from V and 4 bases from J, with 14 bases between.

This clonotype was counted a few times. The V gene is TRBV2, the J gene TRBJ1-2; 10 positions match TRBD1. This CDR3 comprises 19 residues. V lost 6 bases, J lost 0 bases, and 16 bases stayed unmatched. CDR1 and CDR2 from the germline V gene are SNHLY and FYNNEI. CDR3 in amino acids: CASSDPARQGAPTNYGYTF. The CDR3 coding sequence is TGTGCCAGCAGCGACCCAGCCCGACAGGGGGCCCCTACTAACTATGGCTACACCTTC. The full variable domain, its missing parts supplied by reference TRBV2 and TRBJ1-2, is EPEVTQTPSHQVTQMGQEVILRCVPISNHLYFYWYRQILGQKVEFLVSFYNNEISEKSEIFDDQFSVERPDGSNFTLKIRSTKLEDSAMYFCASSDPARQGAPTNYGYTFGSGTRLTVV.

The CDR3 sequence: CSAYHGTGGYEQYF. Here the CDR3 DNA reads TGCAGTGCTTACCACGGGACAGGGGGCTACGAGCAGTACTTC. The chain joins TRBV20-1 to TRBJ2-7; 11 bases fit TRBD1. The germline CDR1 and CDR2 sequences are DFQATT and SNEGSKA (reference sequence). This CDR3 has 14 amino acids. The junction had 6 bases not matched to a gene; V was cut back by 5 bases and J by 3 bases.

This clonotype has a count of ten or more. The chain carries TRBV12-5 and TRBJ2-1, with 11 bases that match TRBD2. This CDR3 contains 16 residues. V dropped 6 bases and J dropped 2; count of bases not matched to a gene: 6. Germline-derived CDR1 and CDR2 are LGHNT and FRNRAP. CDR3 DNA sequence: TGTGCTAGTGGAACAAGACTAGCGGGACCCTACAATGAGCAGTTCTTC. Translation: CASGTRLAGPYNEQFF.

The V and J genes are TRBV20-1 and TRBJ2-7; 16 nucleotides line up with TRBD2. The CDR3 runs 19 residues. V shed 4 bases and J 5 bases; nucleotides not matched to a gene: 17. Germline-derived CDR1 and CDR2 are DFQATT and SNEGSKA (reference sequence). The CDR3 protein is CSATPGTSGGAYRVDEQYF. The DNA for the CDR3 is TGCAGTGCTACCCCAGGGACTAGCGGGGGGGCATACCGAGTGGACGAGCAGTACTTC.

V and J are TRBV4-1 and TRBJ2-4; the match to TRBD2 covers 9 bases. The J call may be faulty, since TRBJ2-7 better matches the DNA end. CDR1 MGHRA and CDR2 YSYEKL come from the germline V gene. The CDR3 runs 14 residues. Written as DNA, the CDR3 is TGCGCCAGCAGCCCAGGCGGCGGGGGGGACGAGCAGTACTTC. As protein: CASSPGGGGDEQYF.

This clonotype was detected only once. The CDR3 nucleotides are TGTGCCAGCAGCAAAGTGGGGGCTAGTTCAAAAGAGACCCAGTACTTC. It yields the protein CASSKVGASSKETQYF. The V gene is TRBV21-1, the J gene TRBJ2-5; the DNA was not used to check the table's D call, TRBD1. TRBV21-1 is a recognized pseudogene. The CDR3 has 16 amino acids.

In nucleotides, the CDR3 is TGTGCCAGCAGTTCCGCCGGACAGGGGGCAAACTACGAGCAGTACTTC. Translation: CASSSAGQGANYEQYF. The rearrangement links TRBV6-5 to TRBJ2-5; 11 positions match TRBD1. The DNA end favors TRBJ2-7, so the J call may be wrong. In germline, CDR1 is MNHEY, CDR2 SVGAGI. This CDR3 has 16 residues.